One sample yielded the 29 T cell receptor beta chains listed below, sequenced in a study of T cells in Graves' hyperthyroidism and ophthalmopathy. TCR beta CDR3 regions were amplified from RNA transcripts. HTBI primers were employed in a first-round RT-PCR of the TCR CDR3. TCRdb reanalysed the multiplex PCR reads using MiXCR and keeps one entry per CDR3 protein. This sample has 500,000 to 650,000 distinct CDR3 sequences, with around 13% found just once. Source material: blood. The receptors were sampled from a woman in her 40s with Graves' hyperthyroidism.

This chain uses TRBV9 with TRBJ1-1, with 9 bases lining up with TRBD1. Germline-derived CDR1 and CDR2 are SGDLS and YYNGEE. This CDR3 is 12 amino acids long. V trimming: 3 bases; J trimming: 11 bases; junction bases outside the gene matches: 5. In DNA, the CDR3 is TGTGCCAGCAGCGCCGACAGGGGGATTGCTTTCTTT. Amino acid sequence: CASSADRGIAFF.

This clonotype has more than one count but fewer than ten. The chain carries TRBV6-2 or TRBV6-3 and TRBJ2-1; 7 bases fit TRBD2. The V gene's germline CDR1 is MNHEY and CDR2 SVGEGT. This CDR3 comprises 16 residues. Trimming cost V 7 bases and J 3 bases; bases outside gene matches: 12. This CDR3 reads CASTSAHRGDYNEQFF. The CDR3 bases are TGTGCCAGCACCTCAGCCCACCGGGGGGACTACAATGAGCAGTTCTTC.

As concerns this clonotype: A much larger clone differs by one base, so this may be a read error. The rearrangement uses TRBV19 and TRBJ2-3; 11 nucleotides match TRBD2. The trim removed 9 bases at V and 3 bases at J, leaving 5 bases unmatched. From germline, CDR1 is LNHDA and CDR2 SQIVND (reference sequence). The CDR3 runs to 14 residues. CDR3 DNA: TGTGCCAGCAAAGTAGCGGGAGGGACAGATACGCAGTATTTT. As protein: CASKVAGGTDTQYF.

The V gene is TRBV28, the J gene TRBJ2-7, with 7 bases matching TRBD2. The CDR3 loop spans 15 amino acids. From germline, CDR1 is MDHEN and CDR2 SYDVKM. After removal of 4 bases from V and 1 base from J, the junction contained 7 bases not matched to a gene. The CDR3 coding sequence is TGTGCCAGCAGTTCCCTGCTAGCGGAGTCCTACGAGCAGTACTTC. Amino acid sequence: CASSSLLAESYEQYF.

V is TRBV20-1 and J is TRBJ1-2; possible D gene TRBD1, 6 bases. CDR3 length: 12 amino acids. In germline, CDR1 is DFQATT, CDR2 SNEGSKA (reference sequence). V shed 5 bases and J shed 7 bases, with 14 bases lying between them. The CDR3 DNA is TGCAGTGCTGGGGGCCCTAAGGCTGGCTACACCTTC. It encodes CSAGGPKAGYTF.

This clonotype was recorded many times. This rearrangement joins TRBV5-1 to TRBJ2-1, with 7 bases fitting TRBD1. Per the germline V gene, CDR1 is SGHRS and CDR2 is YFSETQ. The CDR3 loop spans 16 amino acids. V trimming: 5 bases; J trimming: 8 bases; junction bases outside the gene matches: 16. This CDR3 is CASRPGSDRYKDEQFF. For the CDR3, the DNA is TGCGCCAGCAGACCCGGTTCGGACAGGTATAAGGATGAGCAGTTCTTC.

This clonotype was seen repeatedly, ten times or more. The rearrangement uses TRBV28 and TRBJ2-5; TRBD2 aligns across 13 bases. This CDR3 comprises 17 residues. Trimming cost V 5 bases and J 2 bases; bases outside gene matches: 8. The germline V gene has CDR1 MDHEN and CDR2 SYDVKM. This CDR3 reads CASSLPGLAGVQETQYF. CDR3 nucleotides: TGTGCCAGCAGTCTCCCCGGACTAGCGGGAGTACAAGAGACCCAGTACTTC.

Only a few counts were recorded for this clonotype. The rearrangement joins TRBV3-1 to TRBJ2-1, with 8 bases identical to TRBD2. CDR1 is LGHDT and CDR2 is YNNKEL in the germline V gene (reference sequence). Germline trimming cut 1 base from V and 12 bases from J; bases unmatched to any gene: 11. The CDR3 is 15 amino acids. CDR3 bases: TGTGCCAGCAGCCAAGCGGGAGGGCCGGGTCTAGGGCAGTTCTTC. This codes for CASSQAGGPGLGQFF.

This clonotype was recorded at least ten times. V and J are TRBV20-1 and TRBJ1-5; tentative D call: TRBD1 (6 bases). The germline V gene encodes CDR1 DFQATT and CDR2 SNEGSKA (reference sequence). Between the trimmed V and J ends, which lost 4 bases and 0 bases, there was a span of 10 bases. This CDR3 spans 14 amino acids. This CDR3 reads CSATGEYSNQPQHF. The CDR3 coding sequence is TGCAGTGCTACAGGGGAGTATAGCAATCAGCCCCAGCATTTT.

Concerning this clonotype: A clone one base away is much larger, so this may be a read error. V usage is TRBV2 and J usage is TRBJ1-1; TRBD1 aligns across 8 bases. The germline CDR1 and CDR2 sequences are SNHLY and FYNNEI. The CDR3 runs to 19 residues. Trimming removed 6 bases from V and 1 base from J; junction bases left unmatched: 19. DNA of the CDR3: TGTGCCAGCAGCCCCCAATTTGAAACTCTAGACAGGGGGAACACTGAAGCTTTCTTT. It codes for CASSPQFETLDRGNTEAFF.

This clonotype has ten or more counts. J is TRBJ2-1 and V is TRBV20-1; D gene unclear. V lost 3 bases and J 9 bases, leaving 9 bases between the germline ends. Per germline, CDR1 DFQATT and CDR2 SNEGSKA (reference sequence). The CDR3 has 11 residues. In nucleotides, the CDR3 is TGCAGTGCTAGTGATGGGCCTGAGCAGTTCTTC. This codes for CSASDGPEQFF.

This chain links TRBV12-3 or TRBV12-4 with TRBJ1-3; TRBD1 aligns across 7 bases. This CDR3 contains 14 residues. Trimming cost V 5 bases and J 5 bases; bases outside gene matches: 6. In nucleotides, the CDR3 is TGTGCCAGCAGTGCCGGGACAGATCGAAACACCATATATTTT. This sequence encodes CASSAGTDRNTIYF.

Many counts were recorded for this clonotype. The CDR3 sequence: CASSLLQGATEAFF. In nucleotides, the CDR3 is TGTGCCAGCAGCTTGTTGCAGGGAGCCACTGAAGCTTTCTTT. V and J are TRBV5-6 and TRBJ1-1, with D tentatively TRBD1 (5 bases). Germline V gene sequence: CDR1 SGHDT, CDR2 YYEEEE. The germline V and J ends were trimmed by 1 base and 4 bases, with 11 bases remaining between them. This CDR3 is 14 amino acids long.

The chain uses TRBV4-1 and TRBJ1-5; D remains unclear. The CDR3 spans 13 residues. CDR1 is MGHRA, CDR2 YSYEKL, per germline. Trimming cost V 0 bases and J 6 bases, with 6 bases left between them. The CDR3 DNA reads as TGCGCCAGCAGCCAAGATCGGACTCAGCCCCAGCATTTT. Residues: CASSQDRTQPQHF.

This clonotype was recorded at least ten times. The gene calls are TRBV11-2 and TRBJ2-7, with TRBD2 as a possible D gene (5 bases). V was shortened by 3 bases and J by 5 bases, with 11 bases between the two germline ends. The CDR3 spans 13 residues. Germline assignment: CDR1 SGHAT and CDR2 FQNNGV. The CDR3 nucleotides are TGTGCCAGCAGCTTCGAGAGGGCCAACGAGCAGTACTTC. As protein: CASSFERANEQYF.

The V and J genes are TRBV19 and TRBJ1-4; D uncertain. Germline CDR1 and CDR2: LNHDA and SQIVND (reference sequence). V dropped 3 bases and J dropped 8 bases, with 16 bases sitting between them. The CDR3 runs 15 residues. CDR3 sequence reads: CASSIGRGPDEKLFF. As DNA, the CDR3 is TGTGCCAGTAGTATTGGTCGGGGTCCGGACGAAAAACTGTTTTTT.

This chain connects TRBV2 to TRBJ1-2; the D gene is possibly TRBD1 (5 bases). Trimming removed 6 bases from V and 4 bases from J, with 9 bases in between. CDR1 and CDR2 from the germline V gene are SNHLY and FYNNEI. This CDR3 region has 12 residues. DNA of the CDR3: TGTGCCAGCAGGGGGGGAACCTATGGCTACACCTTC. This gives the protein CASRGGTYGYTF. The full variable domain, completed using reference TRBV2 and TRBJ1-2, is EPEVTQTPSHQVTQMGQEVILRCVPISNHLYFYWYRQILGQKVEFLVSFYNNEISEKSEIFDDQFSVERPDGSNFTLKIRSTKLEDSAMYFCASRGGTYGYTFGSGTRLTVV.

This chain uses TRBV29-1 with TRBJ1-2; 10 nucleotides align to TRBD1. Trimming took 7 bases from V and 6 from J; bases not matched to a gene: 11. Germline-derived CDR1 and CDR2 are SQVTM and ANQGSEA. The CDR3 length is 14 residues. CDR3 sequence (DNA): TGCAGCGCTGGAGGGACAGGGGTAAAGAATGGCTACACCTTC. Amino acids: CSAGGTGVKNGYTF.

This clonotype was seen at least ten times. V and J are TRBV30 and TRBJ1-1; perhaps TRBD1 as D (5 bases). Trimming took 3 bases from V and 0 from J, leaving 14 bases between them. The V gene's germline CDR1 is GTSNPN and CDR2 SVGIG (reference sequence). This CDR3 contains 15 residues. CDR3 sequence (DNA): TGTGCCTGGAGACCGCAAAGGGGCTTGAACACTGAAGCTTTCTTT. Translating gives CAWRPQRGLNTEAFF.

This clonotype was recorded at least ten times. This sequence joins TRBV20-1 and TRBJ1-5, with a tentative D call TRBD1 (6 bases). This CDR3 spans 16 amino acids. Trimming left V 3 bases short and J 4 bases short, with 19 bases between. CDR1 DFQATT and CDR2 SNEGSKA come from the germline V gene (reference sequence). The CDR3 sequence is CSASRQAFRGNQPQHF. In DNA form, the CDR3 reads TGCAGTGCTAGTCGCCAGGCCTTTAGGGGGAATCAGCCCCAGCATTTT.

This clonotype was seen many times. V and J are TRBV18 and TRBJ2-7; TRBD2 aligns across 10 bases. Losses at the gene ends were 2 bases for V and 7 bases for J; bases not matched to a gene: 5. This CDR3 is built from 14 residues. From germline, CDR1 is KGHSH and CDR2 LQKENI. DNA for the CDR3: TGTGCCAGCTCACCAAGGCTAGCGGGAGAAGAGCAGTACTTC. Its protein product is CASSPRLAGEEQYF.

This clonotype was recorded many times. The J gene is TRBJ1-1, the V gene TRBV20-1; D is unclear. CDR3 length equals 12 residues. V lost 2 bases and J 1 base, leaving 5 bases between the germline ends. Germline assignment: CDR1 DFQATT and CDR2 SNEGSKA (reference sequence). The CDR3 region has the DNA TGCAGTGCTAGAAGCGGGAACACTGAAGCTTTCTTT. Encoded protein: CSARSGNTEAFF.

This clonotype has a count of ten or more. This chain joins TRBV11-2 and TRBJ1-2; D unresolved. This CDR3 has 13 residues. From germline, CDR1 is SGHAT and CDR2 FQNNGV. V was clipped by 0 bases and J by 8 bases, with 10 bases between them. The CDR3 loop reads CASSLEGRFGYTF. For the CDR3, the DNA is TGTGCCAGCAGCTTAGAGGGAAGGTTCGGCTACACCTTC.

Only a few counts were recorded for this clonotype. One base away lies a much larger clone, so this may be a sequencing read error. Lacking the conserved final phenylalanine or tryptophan, this CDR3 likely reflects a read error. The rearrangement links TRBV11-2 to TRBJ2-7; maybe TRBD1 (5 bases). V was shortened by 2 bases and J by 1 base, with 12 bases between the two germline ends. The CDR3 extends over 15 amino acids. The germline gives CDR1 SGHAT, CDR2 FQNNGV. Written as DNA, the CDR3 is TGTGCCAGCAGCTTACAGGGTTTAGGTTCCTACGAGCAGTACCTC. It specifies CASSLQGLGSYEQYL.

Concerning this clonotype: A much larger clone differs from this one at a single base, so this may be a read error. The CDR3 loop reads CASNRGTFCEQYF. For the CDR3, the DNA is TGTGCCAGCAACCGCGGGACATTTTGCGAGCAGTACTTC. The chain links TRBV28 to TRBJ2-7; D tentatively reads TRBD1 or TRBD2 (6 bases each). The V gene lost 7 bases and the J gene lost 6 bases, with 16 bases spanning the gap. Looked up from germline, CDR1 is MDHEN and CDR2 is SYDVKM. The CDR3 totals 13 residues.

This clonotype was detected ten times or more. The chain joins TRBV7-9 to TRBJ1-2; D is undetermined. The V gene's germline CDR1 is SEHNR and CDR2 FQNEAQ (reference sequence). Trimming stripped 1 base from V and 0 bases from J, with 6 bases between. CDR3 length equals 14 residues. CDR3 DNA: TGTGCCAGCAGCTTAGTTCCCGCTAACTATGGCTACACCTTC. It codes for CASSLVPANYGYTF. Complete variable domain (other parts from reference TRBV7-9 and TRBJ1-2): DTGVSQNPRHKITKRGQNVTFRCDPISEHNRLYWYRQTLGQGPEFLTYFQNEAQLEKSRLLSDRFSAERPKGSFSTLEIQRTEQGDSAMYLCASSLVPANYGYTFGSGTRLTVV.

This clonotype was seen repeatedly, ten times or more. The chain couples TRBV10-1 to TRBJ2-1; D is unresolved. CDR3 size: 11 residues. The germline V and J ends were trimmed by 8 bases and 3 bases, with 5 bases remaining between them. CDR1 WNHNN and CDR2 SYGVQD come from the germline V gene (reference sequence). The CDR3 protein is CASASYNEQFF. In DNA, the CDR3 is TGCGCCAGCGCCAGCTACAATGAGCAGTTCTTC.

This clonotype was detected many times. The gene calls are TRBV30 and TRBJ1-1; the match to TRBD1 covers 9 bases. This CDR3 is built from 15 residues. Germline V gene sequence: CDR1 GTSNPN, CDR2 SVGIG (reference sequence). Trimming removed 2 bases from V and 4 bases from J; junction bases left unmatched: 8. Here the CDR3 reads CAWSRRDREGTEAFF. The CDR3 nucleotides are TGTGCCTGGAGTAGACGGGACAGGGAGGGCACTGAAGCTTTCTTT.

This clonotype was detected only a few times. V is TRBV19 and J is TRBJ2-7, with 12 nucleotides matching TRBD2. The length of the CDR3 is 18 residues. With 5 bases clipped from V and 4 bases from J, the junction kept 15 bases outside the gene matches. The germline V gene has CDR1 LNHDA and CDR2 SQIVND (reference sequence). CDR3 nucleotide sequence: TGTGCCAGTAGTGCGGAATCGACGACTAGCGGGAGTTTGTACGAGCAGTACTTC. Residues: CASSAESTTSGSLYEQYF.